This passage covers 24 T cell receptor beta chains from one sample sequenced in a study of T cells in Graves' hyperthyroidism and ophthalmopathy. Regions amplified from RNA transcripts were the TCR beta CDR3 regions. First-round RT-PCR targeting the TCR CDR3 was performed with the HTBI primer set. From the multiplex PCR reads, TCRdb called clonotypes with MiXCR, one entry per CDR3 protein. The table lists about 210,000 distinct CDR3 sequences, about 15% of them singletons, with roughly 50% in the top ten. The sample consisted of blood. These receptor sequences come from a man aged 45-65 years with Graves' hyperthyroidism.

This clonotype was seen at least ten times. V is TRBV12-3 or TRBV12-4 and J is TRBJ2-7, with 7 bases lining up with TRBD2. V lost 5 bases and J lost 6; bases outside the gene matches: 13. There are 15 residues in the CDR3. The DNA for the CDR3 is TGTGCCAGCAGTCCCAAGACTAGCACAATTGGCGAGCAGTACTTC. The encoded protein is CASSPKTSTIGEQYF.

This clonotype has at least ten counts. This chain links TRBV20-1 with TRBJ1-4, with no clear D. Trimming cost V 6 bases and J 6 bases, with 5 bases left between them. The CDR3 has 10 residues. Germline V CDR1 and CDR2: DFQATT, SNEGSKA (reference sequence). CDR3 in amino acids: CSAKDEKLFF. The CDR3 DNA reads TGCAGTGCGAAGGATGAAAAACTGTTTTTT.

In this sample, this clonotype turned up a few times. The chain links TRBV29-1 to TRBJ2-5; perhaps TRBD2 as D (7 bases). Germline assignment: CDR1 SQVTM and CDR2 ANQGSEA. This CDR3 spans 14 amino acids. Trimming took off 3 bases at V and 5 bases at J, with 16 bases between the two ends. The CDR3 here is CSVERGRGGETQYF. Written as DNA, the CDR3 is TGCAGCGTTGAGAGGGGCAGGGGAGGGGAGACCCAGTACTTC.

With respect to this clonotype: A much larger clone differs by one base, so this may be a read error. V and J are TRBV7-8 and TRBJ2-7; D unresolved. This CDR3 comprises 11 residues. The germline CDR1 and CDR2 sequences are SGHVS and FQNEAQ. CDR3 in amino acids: CASSPRYERYF. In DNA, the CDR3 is TGTGCCAGCAGCCCTAGATACGAGCGGTACTTC. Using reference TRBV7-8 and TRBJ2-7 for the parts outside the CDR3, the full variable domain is GAGVSQSPRYKVAKRGQDVALRCDPISGHVSLFWYQQALGQGPEFLTYFQNEAQLDKSGLPSDRFFAERPEGSVSTLKIQRTQQEDSAVYLCASSPRYERYFGPGTRLTVT.

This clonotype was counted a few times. CDR3 loop: CASTPTGGRSAGYTF. The CDR3 DNA is TGTGCCAGCACGCCGACGGGGGGGCGCTCAGCTGGCTACACCTTC. The chain uses TRBV6-1 and TRBJ1-2, with TRBD1 as a possible D gene (6 bases). This CDR3 contains 15 residues. From germline, CDR1 is MNHNS and CDR2 SASEGT. V dropped 7 bases and J dropped 7 bases, with 22 bases sitting between them.

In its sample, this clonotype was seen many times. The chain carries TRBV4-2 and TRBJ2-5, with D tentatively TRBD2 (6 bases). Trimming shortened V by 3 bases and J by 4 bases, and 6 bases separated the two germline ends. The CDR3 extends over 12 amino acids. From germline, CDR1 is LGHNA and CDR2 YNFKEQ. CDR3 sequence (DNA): TGTGCCAGCAGCCAGGAGGGAGAGACCCAGTACTTC. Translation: CASSQEGETQYF.

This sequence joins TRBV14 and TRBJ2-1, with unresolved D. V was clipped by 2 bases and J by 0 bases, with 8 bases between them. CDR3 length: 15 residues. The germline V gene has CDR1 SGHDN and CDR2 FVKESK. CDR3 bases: TGTGCCAGCAGCCAAATCCCCAGCTCCTACAATGAGCAGTTCTTC. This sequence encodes CASSQIPSSYNEQFF.

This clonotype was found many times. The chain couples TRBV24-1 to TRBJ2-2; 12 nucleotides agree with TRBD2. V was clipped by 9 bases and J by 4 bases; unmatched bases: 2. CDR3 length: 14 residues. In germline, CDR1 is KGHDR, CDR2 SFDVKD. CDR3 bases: TGTGCCACCGGACTAGCGGGATCCACCGGGGAGCTGTTTTTT. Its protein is CATGLAGSTGELFF.

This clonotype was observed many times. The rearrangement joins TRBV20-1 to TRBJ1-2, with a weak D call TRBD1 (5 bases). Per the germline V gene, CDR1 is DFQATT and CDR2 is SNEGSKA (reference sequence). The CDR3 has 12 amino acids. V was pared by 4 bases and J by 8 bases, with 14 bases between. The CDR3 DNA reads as TGCAGTGCTATGGGACGGGGGGAAGGCTACACCTTC. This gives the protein CSAMGRGEGYTF.

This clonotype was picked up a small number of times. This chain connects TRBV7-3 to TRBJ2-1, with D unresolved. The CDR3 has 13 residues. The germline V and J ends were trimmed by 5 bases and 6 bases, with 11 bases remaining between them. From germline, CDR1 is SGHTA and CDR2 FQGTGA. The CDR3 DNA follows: TGTGCCAGCAGCCCGGACGGATCCAATGAGCAGTTCTTC. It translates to CASSPDGSNEQFF.

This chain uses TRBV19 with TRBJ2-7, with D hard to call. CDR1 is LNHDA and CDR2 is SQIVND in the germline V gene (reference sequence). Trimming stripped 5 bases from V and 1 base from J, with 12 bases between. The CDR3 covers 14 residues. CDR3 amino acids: CASSPPTDSYEQYF. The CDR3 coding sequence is TGTGCCAGTAGTCCGCCTACGGATTCCTACGAGCAGTACTTC.

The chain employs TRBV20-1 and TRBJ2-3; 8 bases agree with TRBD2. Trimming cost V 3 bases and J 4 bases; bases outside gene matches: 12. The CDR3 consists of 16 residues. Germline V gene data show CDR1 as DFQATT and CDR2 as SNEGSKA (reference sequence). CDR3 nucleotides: TGCAGTGCTAGTACCGGGCAAGCGGGAGATTCAGATACGCAGTATTTT. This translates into CSASTGQAGDSDTQYF.

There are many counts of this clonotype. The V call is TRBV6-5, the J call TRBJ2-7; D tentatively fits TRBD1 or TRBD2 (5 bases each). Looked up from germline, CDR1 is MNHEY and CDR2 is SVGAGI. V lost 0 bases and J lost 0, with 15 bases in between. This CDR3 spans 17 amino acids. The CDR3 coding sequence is TGTGCCAGCAGTTACTCATTGACCGGGACGGGCTCCTACGAGCAGTACTTC. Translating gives CASSYSLTGTGSYEQYF.

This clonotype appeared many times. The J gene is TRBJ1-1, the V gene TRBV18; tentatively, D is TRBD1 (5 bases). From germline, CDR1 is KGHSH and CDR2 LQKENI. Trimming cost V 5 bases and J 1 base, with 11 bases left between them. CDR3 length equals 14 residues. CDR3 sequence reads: CASSAGRRNTEAFF. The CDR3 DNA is TGTGCCAGCTCAGCGGGACGGCGGAACACTGAAGCTTTCTTT.

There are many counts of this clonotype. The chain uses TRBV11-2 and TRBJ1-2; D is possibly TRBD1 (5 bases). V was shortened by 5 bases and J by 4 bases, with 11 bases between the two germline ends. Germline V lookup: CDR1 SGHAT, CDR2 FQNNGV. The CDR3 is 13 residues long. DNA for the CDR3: TGTGCCAGCAGCCTGGGGACCCTCTATGGCTACACCTTC. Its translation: CASSLGTLYGYTF.

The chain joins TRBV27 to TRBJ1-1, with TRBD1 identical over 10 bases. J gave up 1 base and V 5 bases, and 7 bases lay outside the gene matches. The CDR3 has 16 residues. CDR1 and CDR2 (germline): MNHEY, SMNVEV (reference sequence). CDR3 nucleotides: TGTGCCAGCAGTCCTTGGACAGGGGGACCGAACACTGAAGCTTTCTTT. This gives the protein CASSPWTGGPNTEAFF.

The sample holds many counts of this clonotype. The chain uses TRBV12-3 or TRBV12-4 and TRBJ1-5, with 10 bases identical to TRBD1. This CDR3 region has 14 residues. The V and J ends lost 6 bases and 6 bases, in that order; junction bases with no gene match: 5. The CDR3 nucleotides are TGTGCCAGCAGATCCGACAGGGGGCCTCAGCCCCAGCATTTT. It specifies CASRSDRGPQPQHF.

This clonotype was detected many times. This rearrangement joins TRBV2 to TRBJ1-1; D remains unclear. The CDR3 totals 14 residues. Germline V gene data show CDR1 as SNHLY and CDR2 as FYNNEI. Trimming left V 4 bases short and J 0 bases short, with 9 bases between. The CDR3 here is CASSVKAMNTEAFF. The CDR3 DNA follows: TGTGCCAGCAGTGTTAAGGCTATGAACACTGAAGCTTTCTTT.

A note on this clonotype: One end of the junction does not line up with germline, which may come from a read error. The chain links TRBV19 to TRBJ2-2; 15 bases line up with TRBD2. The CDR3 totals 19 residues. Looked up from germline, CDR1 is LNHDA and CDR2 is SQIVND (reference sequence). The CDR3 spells CASSTYGAGTSGRSGGLFF. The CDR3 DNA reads TGTGCCAGTAGTACATATGGTGCCGGGACTAGCGGGAGGTCCGGGGGGCTGTTTTTT.

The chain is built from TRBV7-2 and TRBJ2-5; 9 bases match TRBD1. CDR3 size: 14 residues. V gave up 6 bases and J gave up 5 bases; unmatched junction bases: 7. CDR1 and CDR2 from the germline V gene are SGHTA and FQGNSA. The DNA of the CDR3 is TGTGCCAGCAGATCCGGGACAGGGTCCGAGACCCAGTACTTC. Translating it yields CASRSGTGSETQYF.

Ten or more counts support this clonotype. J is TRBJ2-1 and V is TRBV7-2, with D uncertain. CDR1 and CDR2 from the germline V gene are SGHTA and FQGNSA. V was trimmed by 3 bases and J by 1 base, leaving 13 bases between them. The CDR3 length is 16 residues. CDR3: CASSFHRTISYNEQFF. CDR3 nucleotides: TGTGCCAGCAGCTTCCACCGGACGATTTCCTACAATGAGCAGTTCTTC. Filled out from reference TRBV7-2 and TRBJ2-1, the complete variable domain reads GAGVSQSPSNKVTEKGKDVELRCDPISGHTALYWYRQSLGQGLEFLIYFQGNSAPDKSGLPSDRFSAERTGGSVSTLTIQRTQQEDSAVYLCASSFHRTISYNEQFFGPGTRLTVL.

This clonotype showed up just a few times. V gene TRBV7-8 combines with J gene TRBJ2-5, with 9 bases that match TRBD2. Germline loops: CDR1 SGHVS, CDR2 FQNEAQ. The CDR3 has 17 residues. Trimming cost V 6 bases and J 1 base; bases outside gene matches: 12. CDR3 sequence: CASSSDRLAVSQETQYF. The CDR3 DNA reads TGTGCCAGCAGTTCCGACCGACTAGCGGTTTCCCAAGAGACCCAGTACTTC.

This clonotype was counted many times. Written as DNA, the CDR3 is TGTGCCTCGACAAAGCTCCCCCCGGGACAGGCCTATGGCTACACCTTC. It codes for CASTKLPPGQAYGYTF. The gene calls are TRBV7-7 and TRBJ1-2; the match to TRBD1 covers 8 bases. CDR1 is SSHAT, CDR2 FNYEAQ, per germline (reference sequence). The junction had 18 bases not matched to a gene; V was cut back by 11 bases and J by 4 bases. The CDR3 extends over 16 amino acids. Drawing the rest from reference TRBV7-7 and TRBJ1-2, the complete variable domain is GAGVSQSPRYKVTKRGQDVTLRCDPISSHATLYWYQQALGQGPEFLTYFNYEAQPDKSGLPSDRFSAERPEGSISTLTIQRTEQRDSAMYRCASTKLPPGQAYGYTFGSGTRLTVV.

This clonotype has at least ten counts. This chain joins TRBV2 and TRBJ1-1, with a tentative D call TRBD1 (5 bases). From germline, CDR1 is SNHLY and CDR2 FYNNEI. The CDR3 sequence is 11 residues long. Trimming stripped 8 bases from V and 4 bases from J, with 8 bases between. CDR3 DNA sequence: TGTGCCAGCGGGAGGGGCACTGAAGCTTTCTTT. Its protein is CASGRGTEAFF.